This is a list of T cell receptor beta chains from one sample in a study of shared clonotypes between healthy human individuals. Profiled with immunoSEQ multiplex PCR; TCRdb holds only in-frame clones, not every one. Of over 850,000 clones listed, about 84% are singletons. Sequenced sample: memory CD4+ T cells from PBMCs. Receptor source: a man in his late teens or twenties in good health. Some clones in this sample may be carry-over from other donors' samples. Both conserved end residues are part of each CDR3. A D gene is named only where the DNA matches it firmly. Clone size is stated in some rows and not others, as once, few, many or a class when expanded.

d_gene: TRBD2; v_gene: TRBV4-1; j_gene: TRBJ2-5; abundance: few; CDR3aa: CASSLGTSGSGETQYF
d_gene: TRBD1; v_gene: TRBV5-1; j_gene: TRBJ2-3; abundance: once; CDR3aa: CASWPTGGWADTQYF
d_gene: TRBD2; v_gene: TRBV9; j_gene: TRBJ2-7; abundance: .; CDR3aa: CASSSTGGPIYEQYF
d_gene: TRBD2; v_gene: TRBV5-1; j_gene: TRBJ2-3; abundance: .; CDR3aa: CASSTGTSNRLTDTQYF
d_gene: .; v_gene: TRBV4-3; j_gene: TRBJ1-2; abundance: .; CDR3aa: CASRRTDSSYGYTF
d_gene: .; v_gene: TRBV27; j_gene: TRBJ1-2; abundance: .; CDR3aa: CASSRGRFWDPPTF
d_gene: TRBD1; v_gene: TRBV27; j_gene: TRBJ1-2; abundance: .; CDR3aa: CASRPRQGKGKDYGYTF
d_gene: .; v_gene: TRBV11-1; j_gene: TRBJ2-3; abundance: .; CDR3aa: CASSLVNTPTDTQYF
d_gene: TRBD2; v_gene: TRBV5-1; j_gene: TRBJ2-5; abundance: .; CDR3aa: CASSLLTSVETQYF
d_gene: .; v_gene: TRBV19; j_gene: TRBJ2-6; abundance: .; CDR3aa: CASSIQGSGANVLTF
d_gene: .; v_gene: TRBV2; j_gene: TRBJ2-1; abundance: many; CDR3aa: CASSEAFSHEQFF
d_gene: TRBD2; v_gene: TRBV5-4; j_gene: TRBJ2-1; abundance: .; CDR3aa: CASSGQTGTSWNEQFF
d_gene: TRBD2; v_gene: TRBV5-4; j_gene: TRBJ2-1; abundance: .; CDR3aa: CASRRGLAEGNEQFF
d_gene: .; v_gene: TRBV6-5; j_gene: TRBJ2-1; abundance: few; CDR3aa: CASSYSLRLGGEQFF
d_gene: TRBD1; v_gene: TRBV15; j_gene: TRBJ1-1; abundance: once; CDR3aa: CATSRGETGRNTEAFF
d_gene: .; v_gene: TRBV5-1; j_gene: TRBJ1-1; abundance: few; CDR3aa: CASSFSRDTEAFF
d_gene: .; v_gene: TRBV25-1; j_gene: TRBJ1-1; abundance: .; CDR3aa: CASSEPDARAEAFF
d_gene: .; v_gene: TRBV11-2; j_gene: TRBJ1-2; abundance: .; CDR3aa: CASSLVGVGDYGYTF
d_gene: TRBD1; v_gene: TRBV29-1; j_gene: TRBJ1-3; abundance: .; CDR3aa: CSALPGQGAFVTIYF
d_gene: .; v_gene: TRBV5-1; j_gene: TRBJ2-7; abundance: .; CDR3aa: CASSLASGSTYEQYF
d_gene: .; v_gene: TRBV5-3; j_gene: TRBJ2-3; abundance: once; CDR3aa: CASSRDRYTDTQYF
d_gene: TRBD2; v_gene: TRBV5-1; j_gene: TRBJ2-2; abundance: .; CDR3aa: CASSQDPSGTSWNTGELFF
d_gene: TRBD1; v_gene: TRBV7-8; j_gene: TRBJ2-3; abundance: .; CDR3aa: CASSPGQGVTDTQYF
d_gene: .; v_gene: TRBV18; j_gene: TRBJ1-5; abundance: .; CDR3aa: CASSPEGPGNQPQHF
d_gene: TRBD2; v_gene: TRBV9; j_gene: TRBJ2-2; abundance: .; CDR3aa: CASTPGLAGGNTGELFF
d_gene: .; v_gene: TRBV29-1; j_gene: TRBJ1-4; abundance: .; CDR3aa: CSVLRGSGNEKLFF
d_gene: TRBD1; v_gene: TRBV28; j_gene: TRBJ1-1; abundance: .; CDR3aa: CASSIPTGGTEAFF
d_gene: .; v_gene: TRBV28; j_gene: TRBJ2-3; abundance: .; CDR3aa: CASSIGPADTQYF
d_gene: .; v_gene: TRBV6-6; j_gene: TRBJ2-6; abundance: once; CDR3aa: CASSRKGSGGANVLTF
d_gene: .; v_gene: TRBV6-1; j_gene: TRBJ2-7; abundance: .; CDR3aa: CASSAPELGIYEQYF
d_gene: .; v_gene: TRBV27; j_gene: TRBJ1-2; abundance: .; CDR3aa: CASSPRGYYGYTF
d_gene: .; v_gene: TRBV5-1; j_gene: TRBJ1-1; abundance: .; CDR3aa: CASSFAFGMNTEAFF
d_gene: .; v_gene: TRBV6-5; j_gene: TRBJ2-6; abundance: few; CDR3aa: CASSALRANVLTF
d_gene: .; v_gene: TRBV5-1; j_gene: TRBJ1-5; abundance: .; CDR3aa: CASSATGRDQPQHF
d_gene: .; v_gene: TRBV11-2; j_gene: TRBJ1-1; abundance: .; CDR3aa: CASSLAGRWMNTEAFF
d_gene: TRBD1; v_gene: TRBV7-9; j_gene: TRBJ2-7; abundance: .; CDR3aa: CASSLRQQGTYEQYF
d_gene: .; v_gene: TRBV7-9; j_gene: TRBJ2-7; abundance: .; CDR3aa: CASSRVGGNIYEQYF